This T cell receptor beta chain comes out of a study of CD8 T cells in ankylosing spondylitis. Each CDR3 protein is one row after TCRdb ran MiXCR on the 5' RACE reads. The table shows around 250,000 distinct CDR3 sequences, with more than 15% occurring only once. This clonotype has ten or more counts. Germline-derived CDR1 and CDR2 are MNHEY and SMNVEV (reference sequence). V shed 5 bases and J shed 2 bases, with 10 bases lying between them. This CDR3 has 14 amino acids. V and J are TRBV27 and TRBJ1-5; D uncertain. The sequence was collected from a male donor with ankylosing spondylitis or in good health (not recorded which). Sequenced material: blood, either unsorted or a sorted T cell fraction (not recorded which). The CDR3 bases are TGTGCCAGCAGTCCCCGTGGGGGCAATCAGCCCCAGCATTTT. Its translation: CASSPRGGNQPQHF.